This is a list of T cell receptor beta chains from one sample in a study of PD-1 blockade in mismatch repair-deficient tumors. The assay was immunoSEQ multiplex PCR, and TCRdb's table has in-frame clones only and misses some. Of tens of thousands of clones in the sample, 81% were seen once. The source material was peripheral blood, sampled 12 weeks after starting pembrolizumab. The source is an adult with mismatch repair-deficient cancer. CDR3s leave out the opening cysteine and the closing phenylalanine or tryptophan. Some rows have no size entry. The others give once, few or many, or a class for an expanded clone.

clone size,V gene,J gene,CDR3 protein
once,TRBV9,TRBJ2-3,ASSVQITDTQY
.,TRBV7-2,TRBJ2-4,ASSPGTSAFKNIQY
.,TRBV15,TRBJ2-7,ATSRAPGARVEQY
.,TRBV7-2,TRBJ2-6,ASSFDGRSSGANVLT
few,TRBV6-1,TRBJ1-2,ASSESGKSGYT
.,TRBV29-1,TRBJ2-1,SAWGGAYNEQF
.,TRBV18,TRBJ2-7,ASSPPRKTYEQY
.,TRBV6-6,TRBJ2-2,ASSYGQGELF
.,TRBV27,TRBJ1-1,ASSLNAWGTEAF
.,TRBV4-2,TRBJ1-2,ASSQAGGVGYT
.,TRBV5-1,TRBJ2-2,ASSSGTAIANTGELF
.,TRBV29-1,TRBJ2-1,SVENPGLASRSYNEQF
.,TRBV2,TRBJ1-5,ASSDSTVYQPQH
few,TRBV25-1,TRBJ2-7,ASGLGDEQY
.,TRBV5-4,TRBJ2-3,ASSLAGRASTDTQY
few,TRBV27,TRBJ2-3,ASSRQSMGTDTQY
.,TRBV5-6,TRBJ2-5,ASSFVGWETQY
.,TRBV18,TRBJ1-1,ASSQGQRRVMNTEAF
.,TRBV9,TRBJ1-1,ASSVQSGQMTEAF
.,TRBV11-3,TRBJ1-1,ASSARTGDRGTEAF
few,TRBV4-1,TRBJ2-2,ASRSGQGLLF
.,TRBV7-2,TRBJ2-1,ASSRSAGGVEQF
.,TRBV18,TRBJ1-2,ASSPSNYGYT
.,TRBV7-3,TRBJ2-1,ASSPSSGGYNEQF
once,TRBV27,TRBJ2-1,ARVGTSGRNEQF
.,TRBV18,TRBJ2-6,ASSPSALAGNSGANVLT
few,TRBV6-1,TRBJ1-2,AAAYYGYT
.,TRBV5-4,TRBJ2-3,ASSSRLSTDTQY
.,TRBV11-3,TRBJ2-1,ASSTTSGRPYNEQF
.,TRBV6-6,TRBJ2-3,ASGAEAAPLDTQY
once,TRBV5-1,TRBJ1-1,ASSLRRGGTEAF
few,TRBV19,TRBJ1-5,ASSIRQGSQPQH
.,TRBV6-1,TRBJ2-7,ASSETAGAYEQY
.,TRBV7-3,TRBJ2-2,ASSPTGRGTGELF
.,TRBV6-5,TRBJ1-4,ASSYGTGQGIEKLF
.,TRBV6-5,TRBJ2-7,ASSYSSLAGSYEQY
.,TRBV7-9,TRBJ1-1,ASSPSGTLNTEAF
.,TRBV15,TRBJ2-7,ATSKRTGGTYEQY
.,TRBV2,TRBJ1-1,ASSISRGNEAF
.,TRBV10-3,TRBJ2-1,AISERGAGYNEQF
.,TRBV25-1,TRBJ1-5,ASSNGTEINQPQH
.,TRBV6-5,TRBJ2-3,ASSLTSGRLDTQY
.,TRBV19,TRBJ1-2,ASKRAGGGWNYGYT
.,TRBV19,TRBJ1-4,ASSGTPPGEKLF
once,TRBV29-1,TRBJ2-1,SVEQGGYNEQF
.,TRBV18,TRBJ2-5,ASSPYQETQY
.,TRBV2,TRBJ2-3,ASSRDSDTQY
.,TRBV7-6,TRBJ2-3,ASSDMGVRGHGDTQY
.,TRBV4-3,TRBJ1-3,ASSQDQRGNTIY
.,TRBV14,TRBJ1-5,ASSLGPGGNQPQH
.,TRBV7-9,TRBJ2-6,ASSAGTSGTYSGANVLT
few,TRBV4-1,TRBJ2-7,ASSSPGQGHEQY
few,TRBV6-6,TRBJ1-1,ASSLFQNTEAF
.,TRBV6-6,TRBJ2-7,ASSFSSYEQY
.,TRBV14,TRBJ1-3,ASSLRSAGNTIY
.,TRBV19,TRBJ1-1,ASSTLGQGAFTEAF
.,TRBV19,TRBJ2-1,ASSIAGQGAVSYNEQF
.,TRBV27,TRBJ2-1,ASRPGQIYNEQF
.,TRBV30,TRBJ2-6,AWSLAGGRANVLT